This T cell receptor (beta chain) was obtained from a study of CD8 T cells in Susac syndrome. V was trimmed by 3 bases and J by 2 bases, leaving 10 bases between them. Germline CDR1 MNHEY, CDR2 SVGAGI. CDR3 length: 14 residues. Roughly 0.5 to 1 ug RNA was reverse transcribed with random hexamers. TCRdb used MiXCR to reprocess the immunoSEQ multiplex PCR reads, holding one entry per CDR3 protein. The data show fewer than 350,000 distinct CDR3 sequences, about 91% seen once. The V gene is TRBV6-5, the J gene TRBJ2-5; D is possibly TRBD1 or TRBD2 (5 bases each). The origin of this receptor is a human donor with multiple sclerosis. Sample: CD4+ T cells from PBMCs. The CDR3 sequence: CASSYQGDQETQYF. As DNA, the CDR3 is TGTGCCAGCAGTTATCAGGGAGATCAAGAGACCCAGTACTTC.